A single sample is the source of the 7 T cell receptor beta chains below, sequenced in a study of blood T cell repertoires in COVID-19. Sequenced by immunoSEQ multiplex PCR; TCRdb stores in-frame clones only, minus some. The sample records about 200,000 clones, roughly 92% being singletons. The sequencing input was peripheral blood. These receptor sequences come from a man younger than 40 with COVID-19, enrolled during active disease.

CDR3 nucleotides: TGTGCCAGCAGCCTTGAACAGGGAAACAATGAGCAGTTCTTC. Translating it yields CASSLEQGNNEQFF. The rearrangement uses TRBV11-1 and TRBJ2-1; the D gene is possibly TRBD1 (6 bases). Germline V gives CDR1 SGHAT, CDR2 FQDESV (reference sequence). This CDR3 has 14 amino acids. Trimming left V 5 bases short and J 5 bases short, with 13 bases between.

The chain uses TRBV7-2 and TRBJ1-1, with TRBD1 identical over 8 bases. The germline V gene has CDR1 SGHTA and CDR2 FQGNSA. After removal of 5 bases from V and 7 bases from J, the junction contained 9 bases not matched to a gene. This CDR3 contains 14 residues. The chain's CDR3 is CASSITGGSVEAFF. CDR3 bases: TGTGCCAGCAGCATTACAGGGGGTTCAGTTGAAGCTTTCTTT.

Here the CDR3 DNA reads TGTGCCAGCAGCTGGGGGAGCGGGGGCGGCACTGAAGCTTTCTTT. This gives the protein CASSWGSGGGTEAFF. The rearrangement links TRBV7-2 to TRBJ1-1, with a possible D match to TRBD1 (6 bases). V lost 4 bases and J 4 bases, leaving 16 bases between the germline ends. CDR3 length: 15 amino acids. CDR1 SGHTA and CDR2 FQGNSA come from the germline V gene.

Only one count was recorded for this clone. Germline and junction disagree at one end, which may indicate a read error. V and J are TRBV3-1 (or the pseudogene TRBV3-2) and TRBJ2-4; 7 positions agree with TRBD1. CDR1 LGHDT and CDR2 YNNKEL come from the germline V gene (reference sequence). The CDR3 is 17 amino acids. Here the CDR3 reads CASSQDLPGTAQNIQYF. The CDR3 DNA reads TGTGCCAGCAGCCAAGATCTACCCGGGACAGCCCAAAACATTCAGTACTTC.

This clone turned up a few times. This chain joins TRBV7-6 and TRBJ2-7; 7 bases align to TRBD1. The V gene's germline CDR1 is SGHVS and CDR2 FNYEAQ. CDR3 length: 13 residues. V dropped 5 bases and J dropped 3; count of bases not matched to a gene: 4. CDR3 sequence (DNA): TGTGCCAGCAGCGGGACAGCAAACTACGAGCAGTACTTC. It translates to CASSGTANYEQYF.

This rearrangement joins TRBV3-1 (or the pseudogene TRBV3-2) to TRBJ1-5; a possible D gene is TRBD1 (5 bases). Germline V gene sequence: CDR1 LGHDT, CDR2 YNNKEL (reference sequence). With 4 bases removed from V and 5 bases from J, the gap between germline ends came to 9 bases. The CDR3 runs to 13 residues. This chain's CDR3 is CASSPSRDQPQHF. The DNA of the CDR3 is TGTGCCAGCAGCCCTTCCAGGGATCAGCCCCAGCATTTT.

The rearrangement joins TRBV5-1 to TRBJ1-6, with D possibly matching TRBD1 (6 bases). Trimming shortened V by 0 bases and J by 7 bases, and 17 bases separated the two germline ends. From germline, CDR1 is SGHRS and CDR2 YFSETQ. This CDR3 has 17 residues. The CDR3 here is CASSLEVVRGINSPLHF. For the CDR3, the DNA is TGCGCCAGCAGCTTGGAAGTCGTCAGGGGAATAAATTCACCCCTCCACTTT.